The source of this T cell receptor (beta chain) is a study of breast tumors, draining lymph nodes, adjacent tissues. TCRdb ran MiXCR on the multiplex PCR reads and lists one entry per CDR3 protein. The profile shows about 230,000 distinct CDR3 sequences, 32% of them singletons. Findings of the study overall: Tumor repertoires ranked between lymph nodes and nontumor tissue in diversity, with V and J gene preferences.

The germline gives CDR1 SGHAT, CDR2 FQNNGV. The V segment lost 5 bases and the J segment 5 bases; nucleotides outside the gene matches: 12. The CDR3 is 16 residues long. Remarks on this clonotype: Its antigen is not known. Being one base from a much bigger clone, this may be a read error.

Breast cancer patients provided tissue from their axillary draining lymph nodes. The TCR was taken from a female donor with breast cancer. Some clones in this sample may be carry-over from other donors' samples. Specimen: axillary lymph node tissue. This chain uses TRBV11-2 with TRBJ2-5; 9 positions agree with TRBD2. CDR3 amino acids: CASSPRLAAGVETQYF. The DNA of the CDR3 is TGTGCCAGCAGCCCACGACTAGCGGCAGGGGTTGAGACCCAGTACTTC.